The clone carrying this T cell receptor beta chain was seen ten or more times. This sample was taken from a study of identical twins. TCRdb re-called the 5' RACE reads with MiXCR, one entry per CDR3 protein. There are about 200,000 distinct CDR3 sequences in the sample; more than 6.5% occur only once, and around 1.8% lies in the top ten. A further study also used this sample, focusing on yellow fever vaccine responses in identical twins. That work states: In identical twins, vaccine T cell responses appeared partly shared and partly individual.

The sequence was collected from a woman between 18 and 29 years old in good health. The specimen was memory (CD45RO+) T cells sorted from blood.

The CDR3 spells CASTRPGAGMDEQYF. The CDR3 nucleotides are TGTGCCAGCACAAGACCGGGAGCCGGGATGGACGAGCAGTACTTC. The V gene is TRBV13, the J gene TRBJ2-7; D is perhaps TRBD2 (6 bases). The CDR3 is 15 residues long. Trimming cost V 7 bases and J 5 bases, with 21 bases left between them. Per the germline V gene, CDR1 is PRHDT and CDR2 is FYEKMQ (reference sequence). The variable domain in full, with the rest retrieved from reference TRBV13 and TRBJ2-7, is AAGVIQSPRHLIKEKRETATLKCYPIPRHDTVYWYQQGPGQDPQFLISFYEKMQSDKGSIPDRFSAQQFSDYHSELNMSSLELGDSALYFCASTRPGAGMDEQYFGPGTRLTVT.